The 14 T cell receptor beta chains presented below share a single source sample, sequenced in a study of shared clonotypes between healthy human individuals. Method: immunoSEQ multiplex PCR; TCRdb's copy keeps in-frame clones and lacks some. The sample consists of approximately 500,000 clones, almost 97% of them appearing once. Specimen: naive CD4+ T cells sorted from blood. As for subset: CD45RA+ positively selected. The receptors here all came from a woman in her 30s in good health.

V is TRBV28 and J is TRBJ2-1; 15 nucleotides align to TRBD2. Per germline, CDR1 MDHEN and CDR2 SYDVKM. V was pared by 1 base and J by 0 bases, with 7 bases of the junction left unmatched. This CDR3 is built from 20 residues. The CDR3 nucleotides read TGTGCCAGCAGTTTATCCGGACTAGCGGGAGGGATTAACTCCTACAATGAGCAGTTCTTC. Translating it yields CASSLSGLAGGINSYNEQFF.

The chain couples TRBV5-1 to TRBJ2-5; D unclear. V was shortened by 0 bases and J by 4 bases, with 10 bases between the two germline ends. CDR1 is SGHRS and CDR2 is YFSETQ in the germline V gene. CDR3 length: 14 amino acids. The chain's CDR3 is CASSLDRWGETQYF. Here the CDR3 DNA reads TGCGCCAGCAGCTTGGATCGGTGGGGAGAGACCCAGTACTTC.

This sequence joins TRBV5-5 and TRBJ2-7; no clear D. This CDR3 is 16 amino acids long. Trimming removed 1 base from V and 0 bases from J, with 14 bases in between. Germline lookup yields CDR1 SGHKS and CDR2 YYEKEE (reference sequence). The CDR3 DNA sequence: TGTGCCAGCAGCTTGATGTGGCAGGCGAACTCCTACGAGCAGTACTTC. It codes for CASSLMWQANSYEQYF.

CDR3 in amino acids: CASSSVPYEQYF. In nucleotides, the CDR3 is TGTGCCAGCAGTAGCGTGCCCTACGAGCAGTACTTC. J is TRBJ2-7 and V is TRBV2, with D unresolved. V was clipped by 5 bases and J by 2 bases, with 7 bases between them. The CDR3 consists of 12 residues. Germline CDR1 is SNHLY and CDR2 is FYNNEI.

The chain combines TRBV19 with TRBJ1-5; 9 bases map to TRBD1. Germline V gives CDR1 LNHDA, CDR2 SQIVND (reference sequence). Germline trimming cut 3 bases from V and 7 bases from J; bases unmatched to any gene: 13. The CDR3 consists of 17 residues. The CDR3 DNA follows: TGTGCCAGTAGTATCCCCGGGGGGGACAGGGATGACCAGCCCCAGCATTTT. Translating gives CASSIPGGDRDDQPQHF.

The chain employs TRBV6-1 and TRBJ1-5, with D unresolved. Trimming removed 3 bases from V and 6 bases from J, with 9 bases in between. This CDR3 comprises 13 residues. Looked up from germline, CDR1 is MNHNS and CDR2 is SASEGT. CDR3 loop: CASSEGRPQPQHF. Written as DNA, the CDR3 is TGTGCCAGCAGTGAGGGGAGGCCTCAGCCCCAGCATTTT.

This clone was seen just once. The chain carries TRBV5-1 and TRBJ1-4; 8 nucleotides line up with TRBD1. The J segment lost 8 bases and the V segment lost 0 bases, leaving 6 bases of the junction unmatched. The CDR3 sequence is 15 residues long. Germline V lookup: CDR1 SGHRS, CDR2 YFSETQ. The CDR3 DNA reads TGCGCCAGCAGCTTGGCCGGGACAGGTAGAGAAAAACTGTTTTTT. Its translation: CASSLAGTGREKLFF.

The rearrangement uses TRBV6-5 and TRBJ1-1, with D perhaps matching TRBD1 (6 bases). The V gene lost 2 bases and the J gene lost 6 bases, with 16 bases spanning the gap. This CDR3 contains 15 residues. The germline V gene encodes CDR1 MNHEY and CDR2 SVGAGI. This CDR3 reads CASSYQGPHLSEAFF. DNA for the CDR3: TGTGCCAGCAGTTACCAGGGGCCCCATCTCTCTGAAGCTTTCTTT.

The chain links TRBV27 to TRBJ2-1; D is unclear. Germline V lookup: CDR1 MNHEY, CDR2 SMNVEV (reference sequence). The CDR3 sequence is 13 residues long. V was trimmed by 5 bases and J by 3 bases, leaving 8 bases between them. The CDR3 reads CASSRNGYNEQFF. CDR3 coding DNA: TGTGCCAGCAGTCGTAACGGCTACAATGAGCAGTTCTTC.

The rearrangement links TRBV18 to TRBJ1-1; 8 nucleotides line up with TRBD1. The germline V gene has CDR1 KGHSH and CDR2 LQKENI. The CDR3 sequence is 16 residues long. After removal of 4 bases from V and 0 bases from J, the junction contained 7 bases not matched to a gene. The CDR3 DNA sequence: TGTGCCAGCTCACACGACAGGGGTCCCATGAACACTGAAGCTTTCTTT. Its protein is CASSHDRGPMNTEAFF.

This clone is a singleton in its sample. The chain carries TRBV27 and TRBJ2-7; 9 bases map to TRBD2. The germline V gene encodes CDR1 MNHEY and CDR2 SMNVEV (reference sequence). V was pared by 6 bases and J by 5 bases, with 11 bases of the junction left unmatched. The CDR3 runs 15 residues. CDR3 sequence: CASRNRLAGYHEQYF. The CDR3 DNA reads TGTGCCAGCAGAAATAGGCTAGCGGGATACCACGAGCAGTACTTC.

The CDR3 region is CASRRGLTNEKLFF. DNA for the CDR3: TGTGCCAGCAGAAGAGGACTCACTAATGAAAAACTGTTTTTT. The V gene is TRBV7-2, the J gene TRBJ1-4; D is unresolved. Trimming took off 6 bases at V and 2 bases at J, with 10 bases between the two ends. Germline V gene lookup returns CDR1 SGHTA and CDR2 FQGNSA. This CDR3 spans 14 amino acids.

This rearrangement joins TRBV7-9 to TRBJ2-7; 9 positions agree with TRBD1. The CDR3 has 16 amino acids. Trimming cost V 4 bases and J 3 bases; bases outside gene matches: 10. Germline CDR1 is SEHNR and CDR2 is FQNEAQ (reference sequence). The CDR3 spells CASSSRETGGFYEQYF. The DNA for the CDR3 is TGTGCCAGCAGCTCGCGGGAGACAGGGGGTTTCTACGAGCAGTACTTC. The variable domain in full, with the rest retrieved from reference TRBV7-9 and TRBJ2-7, is DTGVSQNPRHKITKRGQNVTFRCDPISEHNRLYWYRQTLGQGPEFLTYFQNEAQLEKSRLLSDRFSAERPKGSFSTLEIQRTEQGDSAMYLCASSSRETGGFYEQYFGPGTRLTVT.

This clone appeared a single time. CDR3 region: CASSLDRLAGTDTQYF. The CDR3 DNA reads as TGTGCCAGCAGCTTAGATCGGCTAGCGGGCACAGATACGCAGTATTTT. The chain employs TRBV11-2 and TRBJ2-3; 7 bases match TRBD2. Germline loops: CDR1 SGHAT, CDR2 FQNNGV. V lost 0 bases to trimming and J lost 1 base; unmatched junction nucleotides: 4. CDR3 size: 16 residues.